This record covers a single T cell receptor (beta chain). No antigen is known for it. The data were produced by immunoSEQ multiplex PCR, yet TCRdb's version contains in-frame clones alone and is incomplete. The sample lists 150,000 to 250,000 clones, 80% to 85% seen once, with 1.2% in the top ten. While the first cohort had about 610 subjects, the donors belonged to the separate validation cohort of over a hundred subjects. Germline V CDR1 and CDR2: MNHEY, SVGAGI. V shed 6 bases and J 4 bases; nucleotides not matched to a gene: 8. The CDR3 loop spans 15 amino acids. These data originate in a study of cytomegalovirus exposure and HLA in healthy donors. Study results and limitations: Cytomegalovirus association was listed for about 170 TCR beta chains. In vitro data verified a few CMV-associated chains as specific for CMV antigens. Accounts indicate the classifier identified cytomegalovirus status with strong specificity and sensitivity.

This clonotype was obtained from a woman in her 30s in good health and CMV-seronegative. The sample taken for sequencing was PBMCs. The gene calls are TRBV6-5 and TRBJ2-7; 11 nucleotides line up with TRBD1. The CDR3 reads CASSPRDRGGYEQYF. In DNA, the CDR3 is TGTGCCAGCAGCCCTAGGGACAGGGGGGGGTACGAGCAGTACTTC.